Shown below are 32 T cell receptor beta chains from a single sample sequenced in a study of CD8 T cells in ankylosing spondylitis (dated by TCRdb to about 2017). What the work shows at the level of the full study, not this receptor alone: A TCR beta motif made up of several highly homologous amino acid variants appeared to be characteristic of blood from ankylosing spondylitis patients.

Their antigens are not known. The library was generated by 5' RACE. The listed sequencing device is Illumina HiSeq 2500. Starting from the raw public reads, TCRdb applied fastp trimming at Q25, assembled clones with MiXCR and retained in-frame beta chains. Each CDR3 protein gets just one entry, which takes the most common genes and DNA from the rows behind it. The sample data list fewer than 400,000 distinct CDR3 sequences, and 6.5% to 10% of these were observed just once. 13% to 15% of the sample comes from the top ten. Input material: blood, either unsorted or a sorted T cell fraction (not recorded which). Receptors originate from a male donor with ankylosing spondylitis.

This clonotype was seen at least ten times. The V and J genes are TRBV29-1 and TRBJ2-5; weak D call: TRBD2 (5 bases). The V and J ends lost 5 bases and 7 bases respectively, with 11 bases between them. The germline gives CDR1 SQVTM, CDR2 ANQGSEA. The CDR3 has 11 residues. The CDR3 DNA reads TGCAGCGTTTCTCGGGGTGGGACCCAGTACTTC. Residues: CSVSRGGTQYF.

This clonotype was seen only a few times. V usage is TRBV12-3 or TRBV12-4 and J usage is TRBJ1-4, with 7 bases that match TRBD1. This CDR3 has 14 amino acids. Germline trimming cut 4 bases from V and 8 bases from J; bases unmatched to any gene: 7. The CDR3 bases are TGTGCCAGCAGTTCGACAGGGAGGGACGAAAAACTGTTTTTT. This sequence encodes CASSSTGRDEKLFF.

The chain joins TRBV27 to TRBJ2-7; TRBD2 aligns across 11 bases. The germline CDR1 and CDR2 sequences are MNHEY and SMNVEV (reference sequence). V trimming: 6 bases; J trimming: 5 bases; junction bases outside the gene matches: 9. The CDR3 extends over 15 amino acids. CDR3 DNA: TGTGCCAGCAGAATTAGCGGGAGGGCTTTCGACGAGCAGTACTTC. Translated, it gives CASRISGRAFDEQYF.

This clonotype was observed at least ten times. CDR3 bases: TGTGCCAGCAGCACAAATGCAGGGACTCAGCCCCAGCATTTT. Its protein is CASSTNAGTQPQHF. The rearrangement uses TRBV7-9 and TRBJ1-5; D is perhaps TRBD1 (5 bases). CDR3 length equals 14 residues. Germline V gives CDR1 SEHNR, CDR2 FQNEAQ (reference sequence). V was shortened by 5 bases and J by 6 bases, with 14 bases between the two germline ends.

For the CDR3, the DNA is TGTGCCAGCAGAAGGGGCCTGAAGAACGAGCAGTACTTC. It yields the protein CASRRGLKNEQYF. The chain combines TRBV12-3 or TRBV12-4 with TRBJ2-7, with D tentatively TRBD1 (5 bases). Trimming took off 6 bases at V and 5 bases at J, with 14 bases between the two ends. The CDR3 extends over 13 amino acids.

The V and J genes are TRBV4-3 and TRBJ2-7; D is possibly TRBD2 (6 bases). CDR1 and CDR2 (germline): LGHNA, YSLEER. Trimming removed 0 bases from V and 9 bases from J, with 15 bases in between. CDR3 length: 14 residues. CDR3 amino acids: CASSQDRGEEGQYF. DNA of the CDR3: TGCGCCAGCAGCCAAGATAGGGGAGAGGAGGGGCAGTACTTC.

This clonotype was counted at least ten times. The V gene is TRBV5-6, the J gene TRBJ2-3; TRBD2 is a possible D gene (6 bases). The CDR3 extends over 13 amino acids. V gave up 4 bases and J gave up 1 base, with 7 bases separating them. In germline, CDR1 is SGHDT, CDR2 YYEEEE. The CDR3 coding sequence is TGTGCCAGCAGCGGGACTGGCACAGATACGCAGTATTTT. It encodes CASSGTGTDTQYF.

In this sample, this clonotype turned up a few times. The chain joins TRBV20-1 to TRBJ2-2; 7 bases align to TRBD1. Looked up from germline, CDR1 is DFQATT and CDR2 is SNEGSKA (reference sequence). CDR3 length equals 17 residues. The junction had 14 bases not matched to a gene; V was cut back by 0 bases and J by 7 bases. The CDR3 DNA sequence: TGCAGTGCTAGAGAGGCGACCGGGACAGCAAAAGTCGGGGAGCTGTTTTTT. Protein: CSAREATGTAKVGELFF.

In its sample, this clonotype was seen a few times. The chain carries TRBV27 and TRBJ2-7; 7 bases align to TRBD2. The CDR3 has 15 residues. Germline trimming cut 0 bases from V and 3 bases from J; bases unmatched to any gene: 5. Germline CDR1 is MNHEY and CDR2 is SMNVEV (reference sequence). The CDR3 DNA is TGTGCCAGCAGTTTATCCCAACCGGGAGGCTACGAGCAGTACTTC. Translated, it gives CASSLSQPGGYEQYF.

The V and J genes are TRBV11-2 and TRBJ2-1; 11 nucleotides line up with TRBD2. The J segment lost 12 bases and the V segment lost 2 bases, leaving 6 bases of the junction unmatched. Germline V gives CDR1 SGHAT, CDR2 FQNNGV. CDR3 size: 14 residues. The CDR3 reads CASSLQTSGSWQFF. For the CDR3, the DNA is TGTGCCAGCAGCTTACAAACTAGCGGGAGTTGGCAGTTCTTC.

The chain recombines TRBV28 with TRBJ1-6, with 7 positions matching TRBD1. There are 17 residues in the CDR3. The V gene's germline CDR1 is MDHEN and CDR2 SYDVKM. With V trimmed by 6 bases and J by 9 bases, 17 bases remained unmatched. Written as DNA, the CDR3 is TGTGCCAGCAGCCTCAGATATGTTAACAGGGGAGGTTCACCCCTCCACTTT. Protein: CASSLRYVNRGGSPLHF.

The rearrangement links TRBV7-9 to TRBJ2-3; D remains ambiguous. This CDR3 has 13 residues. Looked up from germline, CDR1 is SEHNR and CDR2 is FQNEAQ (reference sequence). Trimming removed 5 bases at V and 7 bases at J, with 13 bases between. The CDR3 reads CASSPLRVYTQYF. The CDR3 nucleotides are TGTGCCAGCAGCCCACTCCGTGTATATACGCAGTATTTT.

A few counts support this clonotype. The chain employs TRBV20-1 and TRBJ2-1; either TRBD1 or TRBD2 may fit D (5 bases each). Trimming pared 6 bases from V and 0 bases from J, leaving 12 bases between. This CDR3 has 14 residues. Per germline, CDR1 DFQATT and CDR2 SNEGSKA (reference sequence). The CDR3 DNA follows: TGCAGTGCCCGGGACGTAAGCTCCTACAATGAGCAGTTCTTC. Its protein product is CSARDVSSYNEQFF.

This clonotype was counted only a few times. CDR3 region: CASSDRGETQYF. The CDR3 DNA sequence: TGTGCCAGCAGCGACCGGGGGGAGACCCAGTACTTC. The chain links TRBV9 to TRBJ2-5; D may be TRBD2 (6 bases). CDR3 size: 12 residues. V was pared by 3 bases and J by 5 bases, with 8 bases between. Germline CDR1 and CDR2: SGDLS and YYNGEE.

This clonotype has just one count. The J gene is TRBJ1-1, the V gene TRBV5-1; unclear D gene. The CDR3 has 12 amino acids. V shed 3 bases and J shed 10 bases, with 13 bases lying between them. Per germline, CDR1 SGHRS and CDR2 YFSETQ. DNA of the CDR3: TGCGCCAGCAGCTCAGGTGGTCCGCCAGCTTTCTTT. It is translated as CASSSGGPPAFF.

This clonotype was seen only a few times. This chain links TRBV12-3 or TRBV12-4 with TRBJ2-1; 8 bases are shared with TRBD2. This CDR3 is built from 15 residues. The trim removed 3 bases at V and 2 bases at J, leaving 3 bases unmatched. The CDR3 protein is CASSFVSGTYNEQFF. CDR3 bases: TGTGCCAGCAGTTTTGTTAGCGGGACCTACAATGAGCAGTTCTTC.

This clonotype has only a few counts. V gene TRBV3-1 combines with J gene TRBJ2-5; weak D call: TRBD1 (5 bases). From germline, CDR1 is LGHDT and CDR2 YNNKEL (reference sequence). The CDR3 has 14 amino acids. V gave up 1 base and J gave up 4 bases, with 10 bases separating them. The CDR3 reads CASSQVQVGETQYF. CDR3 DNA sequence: TGTGCCAGCAGCCAAGTACAGGTGGGAGAGACCCAGTACTTC.

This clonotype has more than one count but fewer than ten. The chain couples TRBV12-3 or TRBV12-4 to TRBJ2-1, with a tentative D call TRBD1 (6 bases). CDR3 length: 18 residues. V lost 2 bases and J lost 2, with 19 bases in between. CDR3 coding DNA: TGTGCCAGCAGTTTAAGGCCCAGGGGAATAGGACCCTACAATGAGCAGTTCTTC. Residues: CASSLRPRGIGPYNEQFF.

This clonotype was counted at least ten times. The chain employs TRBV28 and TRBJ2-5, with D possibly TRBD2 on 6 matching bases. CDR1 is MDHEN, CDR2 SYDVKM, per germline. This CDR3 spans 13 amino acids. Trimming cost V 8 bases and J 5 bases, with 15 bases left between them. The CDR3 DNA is TGTGCCAGCGGGCGGGGCGGGGATGAGACCCAGTACTTC. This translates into CASGRGGDETQYF.

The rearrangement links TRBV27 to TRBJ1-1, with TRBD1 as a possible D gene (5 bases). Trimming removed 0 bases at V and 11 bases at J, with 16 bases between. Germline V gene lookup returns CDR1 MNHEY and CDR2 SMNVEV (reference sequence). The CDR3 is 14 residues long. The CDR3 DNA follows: TGTGCCAGCAGTTTATCGGGGCGCCGATGGGGGGCTTTCTTT. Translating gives CASSLSGRRWGAFF.

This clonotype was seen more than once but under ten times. CDR3 DNA: TGTGCCAGCAGTGTAGCGCACAGCACAGATACGCAGTATTTT. Translation: CASSVAHSTDTQYF. The chain is built from TRBV2 and TRBJ2-3; the D gene is possibly TRBD2 (5 bases). The ends were cut back, 4 bases at V and 0 bases at J, with 8 bases in the middle. The CDR3 has 14 residues. CDR1 SNHLY and CDR2 FYNNEI come from the germline V gene.

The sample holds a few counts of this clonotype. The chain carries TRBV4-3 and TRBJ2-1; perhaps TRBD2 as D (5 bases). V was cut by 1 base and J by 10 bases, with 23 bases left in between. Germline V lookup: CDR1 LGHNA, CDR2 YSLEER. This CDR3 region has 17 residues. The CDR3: CASSQGQQPRTPGEQFF. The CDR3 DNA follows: TGCGCCAGCAGCCAAGGGCAACAGCCCCGGACCCCGGGGGAGCAGTTCTTC.

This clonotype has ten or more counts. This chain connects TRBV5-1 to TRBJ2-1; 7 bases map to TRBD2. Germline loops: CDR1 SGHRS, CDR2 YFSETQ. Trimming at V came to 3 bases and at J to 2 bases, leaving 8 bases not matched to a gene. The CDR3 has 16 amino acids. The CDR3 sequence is CASSYSSGPPYNEQFF. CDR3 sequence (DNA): TGCGCCAGCAGCTACTCTAGCGGACCTCCCTACAATGAGCAGTTCTTC. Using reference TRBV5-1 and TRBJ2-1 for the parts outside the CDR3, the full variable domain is KAGVTQTPRYLIKTRGQQVTLSCSPISGHRSVSWYQQTPGQGLQFLFEYFSETQRNKGNFPGRFSGRQFSNSRSEMNVSTLELGDSALYLCASSYSSGPPYNEQFFGPGTRLTVL.

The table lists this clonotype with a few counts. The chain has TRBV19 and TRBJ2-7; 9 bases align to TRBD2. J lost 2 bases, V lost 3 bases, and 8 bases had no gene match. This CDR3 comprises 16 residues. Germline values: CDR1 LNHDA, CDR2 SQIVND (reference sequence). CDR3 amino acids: CASSMGVAGAPYEQYF. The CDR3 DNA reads TGTGCCAGTAGTATGGGGGTAGCGGGAGCCCCCTACGAGCAGTACTTC.

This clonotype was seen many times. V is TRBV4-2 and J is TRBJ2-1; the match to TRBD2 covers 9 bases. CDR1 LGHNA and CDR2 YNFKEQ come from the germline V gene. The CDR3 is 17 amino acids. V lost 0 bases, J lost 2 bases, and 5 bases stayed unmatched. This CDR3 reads CASSQDVASGTYNEQFF. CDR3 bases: TGTGCCAGCAGCCAAGATGTGGCTAGCGGGACCTACAATGAGCAGTTCTTC.

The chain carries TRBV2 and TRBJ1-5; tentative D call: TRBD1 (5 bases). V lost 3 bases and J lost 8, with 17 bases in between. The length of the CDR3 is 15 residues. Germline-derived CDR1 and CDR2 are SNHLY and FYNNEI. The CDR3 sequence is CASSEGRVGGEPQHF. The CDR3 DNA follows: TGTGCCAGCAGTGAGGGCAGGGTTGGAGGTGAGCCCCAGCATTTT.

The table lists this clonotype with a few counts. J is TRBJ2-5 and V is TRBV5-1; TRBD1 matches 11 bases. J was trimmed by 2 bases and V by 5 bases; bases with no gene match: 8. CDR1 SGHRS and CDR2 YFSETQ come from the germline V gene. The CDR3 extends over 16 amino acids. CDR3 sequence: CASRPGQGAWQETQYF. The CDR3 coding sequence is TGCGCCAGCAGACCTGGACAGGGGGCTTGGCAAGAGACCCAGTACTTC.

CDR3 nucleotides: TGCAGTGCCCCAGCGGCAGGGAAAGCTTTCTTT. Translation gives CSAPAAGKAFF. The V call is TRBV20-1, the J call TRBJ1-1, with D maybe TRBD1 (5 bases). V was trimmed by 6 bases and J by 9 bases, leaving 14 bases between them. CDR3 length: 11 residues. Per the germline V gene, CDR1 is DFQATT and CDR2 is SNEGSKA (reference sequence).

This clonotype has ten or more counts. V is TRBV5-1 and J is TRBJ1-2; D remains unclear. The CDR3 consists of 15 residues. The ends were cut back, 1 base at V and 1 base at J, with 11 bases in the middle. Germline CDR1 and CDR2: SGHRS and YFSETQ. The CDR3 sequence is CASSLRFPLNYGYTF. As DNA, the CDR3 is TGCGCCAGCAGCTTGCGATTCCCCCTTAACTATGGCTACACCTTC.

CDR3 in amino acids: CASSSWTAYEQYF. CDR3 coding DNA: TGTGCCAGCAGCTCCTGGACAGCCTACGAGCAGTACTTC. This chain connects TRBV7-2 to TRBJ2-7; D might be TRBD1 (6 bases). The CDR3 is 13 amino acids. Germline-derived CDR1 and CDR2 are SGHTA and FQGNSA. Trimming took off 4 bases at V and 2 bases at J, with 9 bases between the two ends. The full variable domain, completed using reference TRBV7-2 and TRBJ2-7, is GAGVSQSPSNKVTEKGKDVELRCDPISGHTALYWYRQSLGQGLEFLIYFQGNSAPDKSGLPSDRFSAERTGGSVSTLTIQRTQQEDSAVYLCASSSWTAYEQYFGPGTRLTVT.

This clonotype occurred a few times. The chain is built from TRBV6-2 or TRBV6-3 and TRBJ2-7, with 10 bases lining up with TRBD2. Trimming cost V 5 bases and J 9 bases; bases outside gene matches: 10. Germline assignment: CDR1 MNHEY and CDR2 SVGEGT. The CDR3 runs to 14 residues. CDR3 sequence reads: CASSMPSGSFGQYF. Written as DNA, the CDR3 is TGTGCCAGCAGTATGCCTAGCGGGAGCTTCGGGCAGTACTTC.

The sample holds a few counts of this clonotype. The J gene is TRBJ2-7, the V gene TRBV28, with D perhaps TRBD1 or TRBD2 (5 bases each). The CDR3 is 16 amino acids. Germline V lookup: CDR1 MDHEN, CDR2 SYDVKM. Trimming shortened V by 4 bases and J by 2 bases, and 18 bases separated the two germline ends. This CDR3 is CASSSPGTAVTYEQYF. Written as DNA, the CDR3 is TGTGCCAGCAGTTCCCCCGGGACGGCTGTTACCTACGAGCAGTACTTC.